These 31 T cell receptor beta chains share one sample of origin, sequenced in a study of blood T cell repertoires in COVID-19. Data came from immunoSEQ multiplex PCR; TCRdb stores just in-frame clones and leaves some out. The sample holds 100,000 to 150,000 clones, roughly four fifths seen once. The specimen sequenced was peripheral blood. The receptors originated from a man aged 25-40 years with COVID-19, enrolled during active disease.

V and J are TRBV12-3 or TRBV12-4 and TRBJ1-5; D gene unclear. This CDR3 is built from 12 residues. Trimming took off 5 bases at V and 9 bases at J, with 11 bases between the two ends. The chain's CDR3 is CASSRGERPQHF. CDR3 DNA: TGTGCCAGCAGTCGCGGGGAAAGGCCCCAGCATTTT.

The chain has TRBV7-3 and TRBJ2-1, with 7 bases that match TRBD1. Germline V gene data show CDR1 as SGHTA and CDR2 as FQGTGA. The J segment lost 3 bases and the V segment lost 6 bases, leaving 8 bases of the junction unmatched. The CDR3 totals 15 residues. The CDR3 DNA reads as TGTGCCAGCAGTTATGACAGGGCCGGCTACAATGAGCAGTTCTTC. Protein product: CASSYDRAGYNEQFF.

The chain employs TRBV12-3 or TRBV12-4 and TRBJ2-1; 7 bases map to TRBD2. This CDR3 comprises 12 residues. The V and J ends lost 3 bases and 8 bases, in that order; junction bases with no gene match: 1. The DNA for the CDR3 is TGTGCCAGCAGTTTGGGAGGGGATGAGCAGTTCTTC. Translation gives CASSLGGDEQFF.

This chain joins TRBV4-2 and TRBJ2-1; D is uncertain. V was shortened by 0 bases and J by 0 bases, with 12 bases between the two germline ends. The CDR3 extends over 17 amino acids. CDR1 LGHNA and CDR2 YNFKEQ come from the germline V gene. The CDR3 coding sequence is TGTGCCAGCAGCCAAGAGCCACAGCCGAGCTCCTACAATGAGCAGTTCTTC. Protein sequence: CASSQEPQPSSYNEQFF.

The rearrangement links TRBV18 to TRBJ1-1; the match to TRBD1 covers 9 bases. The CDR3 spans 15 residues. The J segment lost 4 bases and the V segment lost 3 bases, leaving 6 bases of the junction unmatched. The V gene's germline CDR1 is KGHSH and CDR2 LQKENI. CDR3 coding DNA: TGTGCCAGCTCACCCGAACAGGGGGCGAGCACTGAAGCTTTCTTT. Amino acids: CASSPEQGASTEAFF.

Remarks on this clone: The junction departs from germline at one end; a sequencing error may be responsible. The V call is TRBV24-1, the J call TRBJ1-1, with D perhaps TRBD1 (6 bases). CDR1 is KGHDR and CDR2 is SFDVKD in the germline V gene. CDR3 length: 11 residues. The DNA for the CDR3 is TGTGCCACCAGTGGTATATACAGGGCAGTCTTT. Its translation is CATSGIYRAVF.

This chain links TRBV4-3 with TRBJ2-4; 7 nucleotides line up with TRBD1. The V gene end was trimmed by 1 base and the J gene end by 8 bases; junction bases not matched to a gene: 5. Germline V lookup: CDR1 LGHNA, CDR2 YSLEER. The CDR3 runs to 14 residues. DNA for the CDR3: TGCGCCAGCAGCCAAGGACAGGGTCGTTACATTCAGTACTTC. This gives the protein CASSQGQGRYIQYF.

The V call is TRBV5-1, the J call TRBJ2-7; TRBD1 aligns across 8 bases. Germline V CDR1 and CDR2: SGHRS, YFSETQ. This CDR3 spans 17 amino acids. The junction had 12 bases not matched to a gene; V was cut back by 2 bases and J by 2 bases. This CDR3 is CASSFLTGTGSTYEQYF. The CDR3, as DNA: TGCGCCAGCAGCTTCCTGACCGGGACAGGTTCCACCTACGAGCAGTACTTC. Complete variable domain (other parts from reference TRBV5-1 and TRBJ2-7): KAGVTQTPRYLIKTRGQQVTLSCSPISGHRSVSWYQQTPGQGLQFLFEYFSETQRNKGNFPGRFSGRQFSNSRSEMNVSTLELGDSALYLCASSFLTGTGSTYEQYFGPGTRLTVT.

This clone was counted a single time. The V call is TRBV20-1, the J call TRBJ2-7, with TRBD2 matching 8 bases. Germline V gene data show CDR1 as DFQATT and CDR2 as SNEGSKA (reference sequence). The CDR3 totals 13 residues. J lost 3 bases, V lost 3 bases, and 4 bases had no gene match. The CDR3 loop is CSASFSGSYEQYF. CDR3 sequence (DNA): TGCAGTGCTAGTTTCAGCGGGAGCTACGAGCAGTACTTC.

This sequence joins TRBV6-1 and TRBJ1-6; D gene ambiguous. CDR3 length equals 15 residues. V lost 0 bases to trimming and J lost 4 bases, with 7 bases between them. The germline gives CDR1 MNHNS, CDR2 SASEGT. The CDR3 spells CASSEAGRYNSPLHF. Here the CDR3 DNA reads TGTGCCAGCAGTGAAGCTGGCAGGTATAATTCACCCCTCCACTTT.

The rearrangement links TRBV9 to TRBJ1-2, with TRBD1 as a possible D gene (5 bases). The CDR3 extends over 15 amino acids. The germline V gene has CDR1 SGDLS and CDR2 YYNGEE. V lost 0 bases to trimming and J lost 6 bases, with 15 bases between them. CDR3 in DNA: TGTGCCAGCAGCGTAGGGGGCGGGGCGCAGGATGGCTACACCTTC. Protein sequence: CASSVGGGAQDGYTF.

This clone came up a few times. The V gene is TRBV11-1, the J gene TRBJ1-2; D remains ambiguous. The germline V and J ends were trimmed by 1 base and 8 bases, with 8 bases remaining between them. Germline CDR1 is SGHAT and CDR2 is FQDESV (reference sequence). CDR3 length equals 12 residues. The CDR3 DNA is TGTGCCAGCAGCTTAGGAAGAGCCGGCTACACCTTC. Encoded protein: CASSLGRAGYTF.

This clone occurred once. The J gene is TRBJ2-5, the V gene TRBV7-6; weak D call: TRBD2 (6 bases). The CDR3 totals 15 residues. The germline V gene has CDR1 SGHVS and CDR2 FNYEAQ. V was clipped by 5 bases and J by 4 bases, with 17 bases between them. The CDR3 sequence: CASSLSGGEVETQYF. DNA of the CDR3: TGTGCCAGCAGCCTCAGCGGAGGGGAGGTAGAGACCCAGTACTTC.

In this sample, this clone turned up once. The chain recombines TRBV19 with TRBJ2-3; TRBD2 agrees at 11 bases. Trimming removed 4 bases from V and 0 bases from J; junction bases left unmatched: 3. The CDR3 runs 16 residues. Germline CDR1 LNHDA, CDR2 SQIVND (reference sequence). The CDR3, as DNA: TGTGCCAGTAGTAGACTAGCGGGGACTAGCACAGATACGCAGTATTTT. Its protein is CASSRLAGTSTDTQYF.

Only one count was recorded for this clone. CDR3 in DNA: TGTGCCAGCAGTTGGCAAAAGGGGTCACCCCTCCACTTT. It specifies CASSWQKGSPLHF. The V gene is TRBV6-5, the J gene TRBJ1-6; D might be TRBD1 (5 bases). This CDR3 has 13 residues. Trimming shortened V by 4 bases and J by 10 bases, and 11 bases separated the two germline ends. Germline CDR1 reads MNHEY; CDR2 reads SVGAGI.

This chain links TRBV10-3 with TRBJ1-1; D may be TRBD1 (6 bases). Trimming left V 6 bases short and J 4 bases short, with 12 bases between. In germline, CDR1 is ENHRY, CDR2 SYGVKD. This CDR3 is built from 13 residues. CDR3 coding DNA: TGTGCCATCAGCCCTACAGGGCGCACTGAAGCTTTCTTT. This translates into CAISPTGRTEAFF.

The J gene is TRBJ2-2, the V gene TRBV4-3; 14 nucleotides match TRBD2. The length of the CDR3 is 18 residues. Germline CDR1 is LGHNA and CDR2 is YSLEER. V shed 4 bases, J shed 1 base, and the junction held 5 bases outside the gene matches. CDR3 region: CASSPGTSGGRNTGELFF. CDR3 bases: TGCGCCAGCAGCCCTGGGACTAGCGGGGGCCGGAACACCGGGGAGCTGTTTTTT.

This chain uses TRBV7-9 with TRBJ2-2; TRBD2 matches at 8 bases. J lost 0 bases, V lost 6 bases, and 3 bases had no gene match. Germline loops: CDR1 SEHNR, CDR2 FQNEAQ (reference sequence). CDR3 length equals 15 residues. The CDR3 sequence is CASRGLGPNTGELFF. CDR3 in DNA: TGTGCCAGCAGGGGACTAGGACCGAACACCGGGGAGCTGTTTTTT.

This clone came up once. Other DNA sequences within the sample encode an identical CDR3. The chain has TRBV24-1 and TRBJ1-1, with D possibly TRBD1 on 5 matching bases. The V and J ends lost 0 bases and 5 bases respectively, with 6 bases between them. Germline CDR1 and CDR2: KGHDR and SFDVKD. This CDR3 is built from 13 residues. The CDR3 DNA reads TGTGCCACCAGTGATTTGGGGGGGACTGAAGCTTTCTTT. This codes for CATSDLGGTEAFF.

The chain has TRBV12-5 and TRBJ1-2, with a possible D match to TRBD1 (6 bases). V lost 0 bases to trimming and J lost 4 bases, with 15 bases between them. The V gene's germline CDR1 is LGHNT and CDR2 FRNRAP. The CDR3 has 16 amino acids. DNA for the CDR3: TGTGCTAGTGGTTTGGTAGTTGGGGGCGAGGTCTATGGCTACACCTTC. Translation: CASGLVVGGEVYGYTF.

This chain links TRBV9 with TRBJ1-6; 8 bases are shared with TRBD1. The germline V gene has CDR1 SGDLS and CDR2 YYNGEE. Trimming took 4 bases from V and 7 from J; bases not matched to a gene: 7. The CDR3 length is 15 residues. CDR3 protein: CASSPQDRENSPLHF. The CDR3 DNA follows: TGTGCCAGCAGCCCACAGGACAGGGAGAATTCACCCCTCCACTTT.

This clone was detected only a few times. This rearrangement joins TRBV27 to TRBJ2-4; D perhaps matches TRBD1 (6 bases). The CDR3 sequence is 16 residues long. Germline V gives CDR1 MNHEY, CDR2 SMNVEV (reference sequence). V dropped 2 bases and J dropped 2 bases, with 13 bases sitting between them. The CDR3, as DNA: TGTGCCAGCAGTTTAACTACAGGGCGGCCCAAAAACATTCAGTACTTC. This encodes CASSLTTGRPKNIQYF.

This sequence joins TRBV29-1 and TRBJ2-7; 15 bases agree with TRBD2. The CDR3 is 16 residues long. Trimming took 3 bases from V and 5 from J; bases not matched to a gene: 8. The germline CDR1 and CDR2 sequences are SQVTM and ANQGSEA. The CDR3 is CSVEPGLAGGTHEQYF. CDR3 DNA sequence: TGCAGCGTTGAGCCGGGACTAGCGGGGGGCACCCACGAGCAGTACTTC.

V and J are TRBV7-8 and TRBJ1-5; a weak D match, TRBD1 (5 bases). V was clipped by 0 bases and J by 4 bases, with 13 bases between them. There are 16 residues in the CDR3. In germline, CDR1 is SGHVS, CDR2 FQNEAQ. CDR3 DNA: TGTGCCAGCAGCTTAGCCCGGGACTTCCCTAATCAGCCCCAGCATTTT. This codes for CASSLARDFPNQPQHF.

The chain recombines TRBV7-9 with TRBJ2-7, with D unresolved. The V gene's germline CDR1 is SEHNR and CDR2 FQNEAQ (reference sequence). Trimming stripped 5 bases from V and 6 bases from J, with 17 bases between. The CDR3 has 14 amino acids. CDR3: CASSPQVSLSEQYF. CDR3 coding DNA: TGTGCCAGCAGCCCCCAGGTGTCTCTTTCCGAGCAGTACTTC.

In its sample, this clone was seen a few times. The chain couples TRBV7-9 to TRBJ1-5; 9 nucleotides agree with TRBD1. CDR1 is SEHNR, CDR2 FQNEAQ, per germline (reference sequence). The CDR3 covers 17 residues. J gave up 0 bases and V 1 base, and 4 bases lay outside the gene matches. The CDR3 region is CASSLDRGPYSNQPQHF. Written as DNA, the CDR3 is TGTGCCAGCAGCTTAGACAGGGGGCCGTATAGCAATCAGCCCCAGCATTTT.

The CDR3 sequence is CASSLDGQPVYGYTF. In nucleotides, the CDR3 is TGCGCCAGCAGCTTGGATGGGCAGCCGGTCTATGGCTACACCTTC. V is TRBV5-1 and J is TRBJ1-2; D unresolved. V lost 0 bases, J lost 4 bases, and 13 bases lay in between. CDR3 size: 15 residues. Germline values: CDR1 SGHRS, CDR2 YFSETQ.

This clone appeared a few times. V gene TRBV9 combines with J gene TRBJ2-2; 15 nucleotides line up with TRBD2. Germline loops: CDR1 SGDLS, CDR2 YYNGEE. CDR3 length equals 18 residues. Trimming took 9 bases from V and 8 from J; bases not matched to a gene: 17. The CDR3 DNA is TGTGCCACCCTACCAAGGACTAGCGGGGGGGCCGGTTGTGGGGAGCTGTTTTTT. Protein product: CATLPRTSGGAGCGELFF.

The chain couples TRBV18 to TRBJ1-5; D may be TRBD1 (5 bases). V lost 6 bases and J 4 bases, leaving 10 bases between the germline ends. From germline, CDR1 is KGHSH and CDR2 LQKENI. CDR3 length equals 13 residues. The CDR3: CASSPGGNQPQHF. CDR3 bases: TGTGCCAGCTCCCCGGGGGGGAATCAGCCCCAGCATTTT.

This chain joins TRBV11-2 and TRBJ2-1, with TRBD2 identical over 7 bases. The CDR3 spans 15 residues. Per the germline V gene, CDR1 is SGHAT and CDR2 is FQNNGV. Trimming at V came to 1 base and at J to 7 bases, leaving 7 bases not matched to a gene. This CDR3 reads CASSLAAGVGNEQFF. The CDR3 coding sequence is TGTGCCAGCAGCTTAGCGGCGGGAGTGGGGAATGAGCAGTTCTTC.

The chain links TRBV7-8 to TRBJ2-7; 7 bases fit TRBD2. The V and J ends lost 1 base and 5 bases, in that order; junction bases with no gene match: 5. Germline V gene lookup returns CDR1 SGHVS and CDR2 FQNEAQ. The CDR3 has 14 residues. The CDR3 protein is CASSLGGSGNEQYF. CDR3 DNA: TGTGCCAGCAGCTTAGGCGGGAGTGGGAACGAGCAGTACTTC.